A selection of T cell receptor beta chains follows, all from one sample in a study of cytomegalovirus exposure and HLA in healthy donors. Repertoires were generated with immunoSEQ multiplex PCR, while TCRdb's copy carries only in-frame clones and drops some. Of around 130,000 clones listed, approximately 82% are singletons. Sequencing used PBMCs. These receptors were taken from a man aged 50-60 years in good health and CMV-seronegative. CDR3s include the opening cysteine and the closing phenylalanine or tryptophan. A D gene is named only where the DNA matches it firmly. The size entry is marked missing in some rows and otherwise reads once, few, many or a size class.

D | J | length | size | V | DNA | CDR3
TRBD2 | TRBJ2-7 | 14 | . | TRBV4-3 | TGCGCCAGCAGCCTCACCCCGGGGGGGTACGAGCAGTACTTC | CASSLTPGGYEQYF
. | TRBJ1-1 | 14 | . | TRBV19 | TGTGCCAGTAGCACCGGACTTTTTAACAGTGAAGCTTTCTTT | CASSTGLFNSEAFF
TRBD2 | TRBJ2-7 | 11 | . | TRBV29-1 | TGCAGCGTCGTACGCGGGGGGGAGCAGTACTTC | CSVVRGGEQYF
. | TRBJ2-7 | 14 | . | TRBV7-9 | TGTGCCAGCAGCGATGACACTAGCTCCTACGAGCAGTACTTC | CASSDDTSSYEQYF
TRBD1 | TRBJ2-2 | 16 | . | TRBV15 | TGTGCCACCAGCAGAGTAGGGGGCCGGGACACCGGGGAGCTGTTTTTT | CATSRVGGRDTGELFF
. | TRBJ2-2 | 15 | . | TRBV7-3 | TGTGCCAGCAGCTTAGAGACAGTGAACACCGGGGAGCTGTTTTTT | CASSLETVNTGELFF
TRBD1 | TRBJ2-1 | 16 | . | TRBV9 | TGTGCCAGCAGCGGCCCGGGACAGGGGGCCTACAATGAGCAGTTCTTC | CASSGPGQGAYNEQFF
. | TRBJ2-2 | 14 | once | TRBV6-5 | TGTGCCAGCACATATACTATTAACACCGGGGAGCTGTTTTTT | CASTYTINTGELFF
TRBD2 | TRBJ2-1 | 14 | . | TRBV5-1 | TGCGCCAGCAGGGACCTCGGGGGGACGAATGAGCAGTTCTTC | CASRDLGGTNEQFF
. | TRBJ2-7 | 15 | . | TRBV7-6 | TGTGCCAGCAGCTTACGTGGCAGGGCGGCCAACGAGCAGTACTTC | CASSLRGRAANEQYF
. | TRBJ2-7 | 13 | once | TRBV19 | TGTGCCAGTAGTATAGATCGGGGTTACGAGCAGTACTTC | CASSIDRGYEQYF
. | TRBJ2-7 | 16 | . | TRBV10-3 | TGTGCCATCAGTGAAGGTCAGGCAACCCTAACCTACGAGCAGTACTTC | CAISEGQATLTYEQYF
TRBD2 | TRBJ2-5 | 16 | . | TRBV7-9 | TGTGCCAGCAGCCCCAACCTAGCGGCACCGAGGGTGTTCCAGTACTTC | CASSPNLAAPRVFQYF
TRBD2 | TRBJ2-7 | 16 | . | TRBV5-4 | TGTGCCAGCAGCTTCCGGGAGACTAGCGGGGGAAACGAGCAGTACTTC | CASSFRETSGGNEQYF
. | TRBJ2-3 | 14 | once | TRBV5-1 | TGCGCCAGCAGCTTCACCGGGGGCACAGATACGCAGTATTTT | CASSFTGGTDTQYF
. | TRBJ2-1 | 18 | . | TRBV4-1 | TGCGCCAGCAGCCAAGGGAACTTGGACAAACGAAACTACAACGAGCAGTTCTTC | CASSQGNLDKRNYNEQFF
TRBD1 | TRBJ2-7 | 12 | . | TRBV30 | TGTGCCTATACGACAGGGCCCTACGAGCAGTACTTC | CAYTTGPYEQYF
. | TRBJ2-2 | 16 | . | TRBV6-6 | TGTGCCAGCAGTTATTTACGGGGGAAGAACACCGGGGAGCTGTTTTTT | CASSYLRGKNTGELFF
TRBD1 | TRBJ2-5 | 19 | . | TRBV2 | TGTGCCAGCAGTGTTCCCGGGACAGGGGGCACCCATTACCAAGAGACCCAGTACTTC | CASSVPGTGGTHYQETQYF
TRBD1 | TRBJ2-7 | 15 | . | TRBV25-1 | TGTGCCAGCAGTGGCCGGGACAGGAGCTCCTACGAGCAGTACTTC | CASSGRDRSSYEQYF
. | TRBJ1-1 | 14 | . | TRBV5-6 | TGTGCCAGCAGCTTTGGTGGCAGGGACTTTGAAGCTTTCTTT | CASSFGGRDFEAFF
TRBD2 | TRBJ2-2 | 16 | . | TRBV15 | TGTGCCACCAGCAGGCCCGGGGGGGGGAACACCGGGGAGCTGTTTTTT | CATSRPGGGNTGELFF
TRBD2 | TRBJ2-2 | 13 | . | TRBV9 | TGTGCCAGCAGCCGGGAGGGTTCCGGGGAGCTGTTTTTT | CASSREGSGELFF
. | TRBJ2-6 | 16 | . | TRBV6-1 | TGTGCCAGCAGTGATGGTCAGGCCTCTGGGGCCAACGTCCTGACTTTC | CASSDGQASGANVLTF
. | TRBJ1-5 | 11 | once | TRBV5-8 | TGTGCCAGCAGCTTCGGGCAGCCCCAGCATTTT | CASSFGQPQHF
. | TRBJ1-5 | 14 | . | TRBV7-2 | TGTGCCAGCAGCTTATGGGGAGACAATCAGCCCCAGCATTTT | CASSLWGDNQPQHF
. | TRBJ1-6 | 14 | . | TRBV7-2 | TGTGCCAGCAGCTTAGGGACAAGAAATTCACCCCTCCACTTT | CASSLGTRNSPLHF
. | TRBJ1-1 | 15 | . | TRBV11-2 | TGTGCCAGCAGCCAAACCCGGGACACTGGGAAGGAAGCTTTCTTT | CASSQTRDTGKEAFF
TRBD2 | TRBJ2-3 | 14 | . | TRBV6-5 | TGTGCCACGACGACTAGCGGGGCTGTAGATACGCAGTATTTT | CATTTSGAVDTQYF
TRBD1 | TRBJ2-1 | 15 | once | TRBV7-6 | TGTGCCAGCAGCGGAAGGGACAGGGTCTACAATGAGCAGTTCTTC | CASSGRDRVYNEQFF
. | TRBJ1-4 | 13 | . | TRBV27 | TGTGCCAGCAGTTTATCGGAGGGAAGAAAACTGTTTTTT | CASSLSEGRKLFF
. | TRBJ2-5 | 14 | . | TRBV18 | TGTGCCAGCTCACCAGAGGGGGGGCTGGAGACCCAGTACTTC | CASSPEGGLETQYF
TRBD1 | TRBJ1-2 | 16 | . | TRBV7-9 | TGTGCCAGCAGCCCAGGGGGGAGCCTAGGCGGGGATGGCTACACCTTC | CASSPGGSLGGDGYTF